Sequencing of this T cell receptor (beta chain) was carried out in a study of T cell responses to AZD1222 COVID-19 vaccine. Study-level information: Second-dose groups at about 4 or about 12 weeks were pooled. Study-wide results and limits: Clonal diversity may have been underestimated, and the donors were mostly white British, with more females than males.

With respect to this clone: What it binds is not known.

Assay used: immunoSEQ multiplex PCR; TCRdb lists only in-frame clones, some missing. In the table there are 100,000 or so clones, more than 75% of which are singletons. The CDR3 length is 15 residues. Trimming took 1 base from V and 1 from J, leaving 9 bases between them. Germline lookup yields CDR1 SEHNR and CDR2 FQNEAQ (reference sequence). This clonotype was obtained from an adult in good health. The sequences come from peripheral blood, collected on day 0 of AZD1222 vaccination. This rearrangement joins TRBV7-9 to TRBJ2-3; the D gene is possibly TRBD1 (5 bases). CDR3 nucleotide sequence: TGTGCCAGCAGCTTAGTAGGGGTAGGCACAGATACGCAGTATTTT. This gives the protein CASSLVGVGTDTQYF. Combining the CDR3 with reference TRBV7-9 and TRBJ2-3 gives the whole variable domain DTGVSQNPRHKITKRGQNVTFRCDPISEHNRLYWYRQTLGQGPEFLTYFQNEAQLEKSRLLSDRFSAERPKGSFSTLEIQRTEQGDSAMYLCASSLVGVGTDTQYFGPGTRLTVL.